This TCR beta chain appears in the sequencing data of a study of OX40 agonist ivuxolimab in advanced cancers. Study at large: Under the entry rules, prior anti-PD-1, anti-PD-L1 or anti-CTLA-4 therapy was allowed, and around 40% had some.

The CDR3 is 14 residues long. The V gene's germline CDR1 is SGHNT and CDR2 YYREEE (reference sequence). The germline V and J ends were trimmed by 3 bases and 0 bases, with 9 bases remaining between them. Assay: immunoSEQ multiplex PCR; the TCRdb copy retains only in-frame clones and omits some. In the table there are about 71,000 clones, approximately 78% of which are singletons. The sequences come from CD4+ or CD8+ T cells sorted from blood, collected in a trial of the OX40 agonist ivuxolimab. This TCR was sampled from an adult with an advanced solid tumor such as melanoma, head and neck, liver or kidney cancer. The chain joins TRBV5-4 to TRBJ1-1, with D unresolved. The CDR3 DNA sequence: TGTGCCAGCAGCTGGGAGGCCTTGAACACTGAAGCTTTCTTT. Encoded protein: CASSWEALNTEAFF.